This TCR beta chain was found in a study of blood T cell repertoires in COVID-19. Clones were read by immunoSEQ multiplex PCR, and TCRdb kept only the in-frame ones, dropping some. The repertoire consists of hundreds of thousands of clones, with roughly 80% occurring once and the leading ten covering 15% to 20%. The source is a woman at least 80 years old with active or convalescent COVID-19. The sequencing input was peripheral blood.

CDR3 amino acids: CASSLAETGLNQPQHF. In nucleotides, the CDR3 is TGTGCCAGCAGCTTAGCGGAGACAGGGCTCAATCAGCCCCAGCATTTT. The chain is built from TRBV7-9 and TRBJ1-5; 7 positions match TRBD1. After removal of 0 bases from V and 3 bases from J, the junction contained 5 bases not matched to a gene. Germline V CDR1 and CDR2: SEHNR, FQNEAQ (reference sequence). The CDR3 has 16 residues.